The 8 T cell receptor beta chains given below trace back to one sample, sequenced in a study of blood T cell repertoires in COVID-19. TCRdb keeps only in-frame clones here, not all; method: immunoSEQ multiplex PCR. Among 380,000 or so clones, 70% to 90% were seen once, and the ten largest hold around 1.3%. The specimen sequenced was peripheral blood. Receptor source: a man aged 40-49 years with acute or convalescent COVID-19.

The sample holds a few counts of this clone. This chain joins TRBV11-2 and TRBJ1-4, with 9 nucleotides matching TRBD1. This CDR3 contains 16 residues. Per germline, CDR1 SGHAT and CDR2 FQNNGV. Germline trimming cut 4 bases from V and 6 bases from J; bases unmatched to any gene: 9. The DNA of the CDR3 is TGTGCCAGCAGCTCACCCACAGGGGGCTGGGATGAAAAACTGTTTTTT. It translates to CASSSPTGGWDEKLFF.

This chain uses TRBV7-2 with TRBJ1-5; 7 nucleotides match TRBD1. Per germline, CDR1 SGHTA and CDR2 FQGNSA. The V gene end was trimmed by 5 bases and the J gene end by 4 bases; junction bases not matched to a gene: 8. The CDR3 sequence is 15 residues long. The CDR3 sequence is CASSSRTGPNQPQHF. CDR3 in DNA: TGTGCCAGCAGCAGTCGGACAGGACCTAATCAGCCCCAGCATTTT.

V and J are TRBV27 and TRBJ2-5; 7 nucleotides line up with TRBD2. Losses at the gene ends were 5 bases for V and 2 bases for J; bases not matched to a gene: 11. The CDR3 is 16 residues long. The germline CDR1 and CDR2 sequences are MNHEY and SMNVEV (reference sequence). The CDR3: CASSIGGRREQETQYF. The DNA for the CDR3 is TGTGCCAGCAGTATCGGCGGGAGAAGGGAGCAAGAGACCCAGTACTTC.

This clone has just one count. The chain joins TRBV29-1 to TRBJ1-2, with 7 bases identical to TRBD1. Trimming at V came to 0 bases and at J to 0 bases, leaving 13 bases not matched to a gene. In germline, CDR1 is SQVTM, CDR2 ANQGSEA. CDR3 size: 18 residues. The CDR3 DNA is TGCAGCGTTGAAGAGGGAGTTCGGATTAGGGGGCCTAACTATGGCTACACCTTC. Its protein product is CSVEEGVRIRGPNYGYTF. The complete variable domain, with remaining parts taken from reference TRBV29-1 and TRBJ1-2, reads SAVISQKPSRDICQRGTSLTIQCQVDSQVTMMFWYRQQPGQSLTLIATANQGSEATYESGFVIDKFPISRPNLTFSTLTVSNMSPEDSSIYLCSVEEGVRIRGPNYGYTFGSGTRLTVV.

The chain recombines TRBV11-2 with TRBJ2-1, with 8 bases aligning to TRBD2. Trimming removed 2 bases from V and 5 bases from J; junction bases left unmatched: 11. Germline CDR1 is SGHAT and CDR2 is FQNNGV. This CDR3 is built from 17 residues. In nucleotides, the CDR3 is TGTGCCAGCAGCTTAAACTTTGCGGGGGGCGAAAACAATGAGCAGTTCTTC. Protein: CASSLNFAGGENNEQFF.

The chain uses TRBV28 and TRBJ2-1; TRBD2 is a possible D gene (6 bases). Between the trimmed V and J ends, which lost 3 bases and 7 bases, there was a span of 13 bases. Germline CDR1 and CDR2: MDHEN and SYDVKM. There are 14 residues in the CDR3. The CDR3 DNA reads TGTGCCAGCAGTTTGACGTTCGGGGGAAATGAGCAGTTCTTC. Amino acids: CASSLTFGGNEQFF.

This chain uses TRBV5-8 with TRBJ2-2; possible D gene TRBD2, 6 bases. This CDR3 is 14 amino acids long. Trimming took 6 bases from V and 3 from J, leaving 12 bases between them. The germline CDR1 and CDR2 sequences are SGHTS and YDEGEE. The CDR3 region has the DNA TGTGCCAGCACCATGGGGGAGGACACCGGGGAGCTGTTTTTT. Protein sequence: CASTMGEDTGELFF.

The genes are TRBV19 and TRBJ1-2, with TRBD1 matching over 7 bases. CDR1 is LNHDA, CDR2 SQIVND, per germline (reference sequence). V was pared by 7 bases and J by 4 bases, with 12 bases of the junction left unmatched. CDR3 length: 15 amino acids. The CDR3 spells CASIEGIGTAYGYTF. In nucleotides, the CDR3 is TGTGCCAGTATTGAGGGGATAGGGACAGCCTATGGCTACACCTTC.